This T cell receptor (beta chain) was identified in a study of identical twins. This clonotype was detected a few times. The ends were cut back, 1 base at V and 4 bases at J, with 10 bases in the middle. Germline loops: CDR1 MDHEN, CDR2 SYDVKM. The CDR3 is 14 amino acids. Template switching introduced a universal primer site, and the cDNA bore unique molecular identifiers. TCRdb fed the 5' RACE reads into MiXCR, producing one record per CDR3 protein. The data contain 1.5 million to 2 million distinct CDR3 sequences, under 35% of them singletons. This clonotype was sampled from a newborn girl in good health. The V call is TRBV28, the J call TRBJ2-5; D is unresolved. Sequencing was performed on cord blood. CDR3 DNA: TGTGCCAGCAGTTTATCTGGGTGGGTAGAGACCCAGTACTTC. This gives the protein CASSLSGWVETQYF.